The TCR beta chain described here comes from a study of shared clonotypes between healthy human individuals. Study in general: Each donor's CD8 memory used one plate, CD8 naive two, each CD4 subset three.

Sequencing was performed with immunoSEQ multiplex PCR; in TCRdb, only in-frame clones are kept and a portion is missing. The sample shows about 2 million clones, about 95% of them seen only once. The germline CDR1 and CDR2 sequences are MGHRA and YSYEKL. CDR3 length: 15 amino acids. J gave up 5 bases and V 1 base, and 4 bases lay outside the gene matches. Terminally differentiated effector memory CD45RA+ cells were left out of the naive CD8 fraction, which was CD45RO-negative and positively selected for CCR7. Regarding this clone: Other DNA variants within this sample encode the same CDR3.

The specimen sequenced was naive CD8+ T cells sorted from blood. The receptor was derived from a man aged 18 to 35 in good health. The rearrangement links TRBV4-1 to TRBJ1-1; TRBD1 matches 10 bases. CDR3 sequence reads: CASSQVTGGGTEAFF. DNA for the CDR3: TGCGCCAGCAGCCAAGTGACAGGGGGCGGGACTGAAGCTTTCTTT.